This T cell receptor (beta chain) was captured in a study of T cells in localized non-small cell lung cancer. Adjacent lung was taken at least 2 cm from the tumor margin, free of atypia. The CDR3 is made up of 19 amino acids. Trimming at V came to 4 bases and at J to 3 bases, leaving 19 bases not matched to a gene. CDR1 is SGHDN, CDR2 FVKESK, per germline. Overall study findings and caveats: A denser population of T cells in blood accompanied longer overall survival. In adjacent lung, a median roughly 62 of the top 100 tumor clones were found.

As concerns this clone: Its specificity is unknown.

Clones were sequenced by immunoSEQ multiplex PCR, and TCRdb holds only the in-frame ones, with some missing. The data hold around 940 clones, with approximately 25% observed a single time. The chain is built from TRBV14 and TRBJ1-2; 8 nucleotides match TRBD1. The sequencing here drew on normal lung tissue next to the tumor, taken before any cancer treatment. The sequence came from a man aged 40-75 years with stage I squamous cell lung carcinoma. CDR3 nucleotides: TGTGCCAGCAGCCGAGGCGCGCTTTGGACAGGGTATGATCACTATGGCTACACCTTC. Encoded protein: CASSRGALWTGYDHYGYTF.